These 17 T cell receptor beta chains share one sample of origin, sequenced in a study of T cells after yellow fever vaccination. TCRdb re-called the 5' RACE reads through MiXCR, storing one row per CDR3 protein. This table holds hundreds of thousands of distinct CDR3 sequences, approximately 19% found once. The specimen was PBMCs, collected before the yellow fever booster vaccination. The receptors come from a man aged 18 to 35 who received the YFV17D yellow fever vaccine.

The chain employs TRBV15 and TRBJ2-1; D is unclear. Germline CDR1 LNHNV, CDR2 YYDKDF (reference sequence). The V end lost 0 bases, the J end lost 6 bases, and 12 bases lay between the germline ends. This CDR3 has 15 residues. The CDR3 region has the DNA TGTGCCACCAGCAGAGATAACCACGAGATCAATGAGCAGTTCTTC. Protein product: CATSRDNHEINEQFF.

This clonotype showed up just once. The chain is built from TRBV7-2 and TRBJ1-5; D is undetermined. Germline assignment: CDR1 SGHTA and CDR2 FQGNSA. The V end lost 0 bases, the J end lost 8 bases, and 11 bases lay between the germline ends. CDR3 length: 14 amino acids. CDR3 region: CASSLASLMEPQHF. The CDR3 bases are TGTGCCAGCAGCTTAGCATCCCTCATGGAGCCCCAGCATTTT.

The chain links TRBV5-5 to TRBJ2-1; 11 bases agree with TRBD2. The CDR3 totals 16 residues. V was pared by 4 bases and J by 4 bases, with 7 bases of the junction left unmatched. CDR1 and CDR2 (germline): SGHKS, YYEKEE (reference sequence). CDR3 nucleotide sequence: TGTGCCAGCAGCCCGTGGACTAGCGGGTTATACAATGAGCAGTTCTTC. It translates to CASSPWTSGLYNEQFF. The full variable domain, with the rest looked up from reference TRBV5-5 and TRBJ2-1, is DAGVTQSPTHLIKTRGQQVTLRCSPISGHKSVSWYQQVLGQGPQFIFQYYEKEERGRGNFPDRFSARQFPNYSSELNVNALLLGDSALYLCASSPWTSGLYNEQFFGPGTRLTVL.

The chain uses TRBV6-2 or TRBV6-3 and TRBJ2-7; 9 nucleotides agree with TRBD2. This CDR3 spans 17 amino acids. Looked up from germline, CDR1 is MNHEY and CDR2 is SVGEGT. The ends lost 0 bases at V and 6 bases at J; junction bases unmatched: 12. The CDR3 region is CASSYSTRGGRVLEQYV. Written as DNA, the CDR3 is TGTGCCAGCAGTTACTCGACGCGGGGGGGCAGGGTGCTCGAGCAGTACGTC.

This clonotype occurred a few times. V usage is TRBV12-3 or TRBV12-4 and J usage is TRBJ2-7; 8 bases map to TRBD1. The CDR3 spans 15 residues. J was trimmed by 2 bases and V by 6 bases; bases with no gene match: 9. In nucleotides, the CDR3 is TGTGCCAGCAGGGACAGGACAGGGTTTACCTACGAGCAGTACTTC. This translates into CASRDRTGFTYEQYF.

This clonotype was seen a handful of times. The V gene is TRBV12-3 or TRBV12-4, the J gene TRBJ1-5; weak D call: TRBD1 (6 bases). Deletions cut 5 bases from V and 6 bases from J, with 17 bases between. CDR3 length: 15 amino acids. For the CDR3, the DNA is TGTGCCAGCAGTCCCGGGGGGGGGCTCGGTCAGCCCCAGCATTTT. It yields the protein CASSPGGGLGQPQHF.

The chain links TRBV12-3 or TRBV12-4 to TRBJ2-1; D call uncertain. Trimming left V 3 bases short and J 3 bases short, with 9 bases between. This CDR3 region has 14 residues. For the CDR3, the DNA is TGTGCCAGCAGTTTGGATAGGAACTACAATGAGCAGTTCTTC. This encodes CASSLDRNYNEQFF.

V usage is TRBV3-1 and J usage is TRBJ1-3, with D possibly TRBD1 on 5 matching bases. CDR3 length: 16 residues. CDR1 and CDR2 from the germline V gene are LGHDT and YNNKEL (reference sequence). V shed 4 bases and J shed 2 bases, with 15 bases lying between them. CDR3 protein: CASSPSSGGTGNTIYF. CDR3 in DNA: TGTGCCAGCAGCCCCTCGTCTGGGGGAACTGGAAACACCATATATTTT.

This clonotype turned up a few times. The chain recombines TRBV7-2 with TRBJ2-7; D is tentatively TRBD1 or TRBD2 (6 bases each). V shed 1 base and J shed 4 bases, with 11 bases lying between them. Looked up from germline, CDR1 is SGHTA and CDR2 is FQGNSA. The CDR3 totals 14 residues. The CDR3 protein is CASSLEKGGYEQYV. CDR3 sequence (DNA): TGTGCCAGCAGCTTAGAGAAGGGGGGTTACGAGCAGTACGTC.

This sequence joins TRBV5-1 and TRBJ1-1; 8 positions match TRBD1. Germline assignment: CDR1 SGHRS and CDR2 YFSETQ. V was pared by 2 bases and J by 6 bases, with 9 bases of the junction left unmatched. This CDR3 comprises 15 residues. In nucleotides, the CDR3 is TGCGCCAGCAGCTTTATGAGACAGGGGAGGCCTGAAGCTTTCTTT. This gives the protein CASSFMRQGRPEAFF.

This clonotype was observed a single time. CDR3 sequence: CASSQGLAGGNQETQYF. CDR3 sequence (DNA): TGTGCCAGCAGCCAAGGACTAGCGGGGGGAAACCAAGAGACCCAGTACTTC. The chain recombines TRBV7-9 with TRBJ2-5, with 14 bases fitting TRBD2. Germline-derived CDR1 and CDR2 are SEHNR and FQNEAQ (reference sequence). This CDR3 is built from 17 residues. V was pared by 5 bases and J by 0 bases, with 5 bases of the junction left unmatched.

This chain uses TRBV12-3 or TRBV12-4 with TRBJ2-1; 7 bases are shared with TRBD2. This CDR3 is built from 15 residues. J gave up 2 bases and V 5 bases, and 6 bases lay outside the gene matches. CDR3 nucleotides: TGTGCCAGCAGTCCGACTAGCCAGGCCTACAATGAGCAGTTCTTC. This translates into CASSPTSQAYNEQFF.

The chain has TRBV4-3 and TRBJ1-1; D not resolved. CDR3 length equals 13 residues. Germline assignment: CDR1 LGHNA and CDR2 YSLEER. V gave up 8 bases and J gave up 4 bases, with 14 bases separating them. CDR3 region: CASGDEGRTEAFF. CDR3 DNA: TGCGCCAGCGGGGATGAAGGTCGCACTGAAGCTTTCTTT.

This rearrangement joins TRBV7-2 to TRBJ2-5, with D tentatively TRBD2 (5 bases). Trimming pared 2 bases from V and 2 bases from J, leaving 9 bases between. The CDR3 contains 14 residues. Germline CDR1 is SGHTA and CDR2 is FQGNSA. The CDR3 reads CASSLTREQETQYF. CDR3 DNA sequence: TGTGCCAGCAGCTTAACCCGGGAACAAGAGACCCAGTACTTC.

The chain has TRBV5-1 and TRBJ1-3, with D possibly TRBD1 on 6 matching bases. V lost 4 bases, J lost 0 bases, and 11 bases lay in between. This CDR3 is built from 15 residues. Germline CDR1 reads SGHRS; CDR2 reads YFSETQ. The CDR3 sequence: CASSPDSDSGNTIYF. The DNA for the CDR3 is TGCGCCAGCAGCCCGGACAGCGACTCTGGAAACACCATATATTTT.

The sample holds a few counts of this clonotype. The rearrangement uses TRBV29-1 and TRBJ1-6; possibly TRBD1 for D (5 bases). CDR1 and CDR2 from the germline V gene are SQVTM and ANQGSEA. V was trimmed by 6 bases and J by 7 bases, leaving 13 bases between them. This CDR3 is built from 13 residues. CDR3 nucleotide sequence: TGCAGCGTAAGACAGCTACCAAATTCACCCCTCCACTTT. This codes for CSVRQLPNSPLHF.

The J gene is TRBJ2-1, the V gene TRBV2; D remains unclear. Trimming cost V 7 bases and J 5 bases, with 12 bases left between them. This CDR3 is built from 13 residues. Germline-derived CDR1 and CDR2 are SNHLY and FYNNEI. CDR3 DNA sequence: TGTGCCAGCACCACCGCCTCGGACAATGAGCAGTTCTTC. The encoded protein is CASTTASDNEQFF.